The 22 T cell receptor beta chains presented below share a single source sample, sequenced in a study of CD8 T cells in Susac syndrome (dated by TCRdb to about 2019). The method was the immunoSEQ multiplex PCR assay. RNA was extracted with the RNeasy kit and about 0.5 to 1 ug was reverse transcribed using random hexamers. In TCRdb, the public reads were trimmed at Q25 with fastp and aligned with MiXCR, with productive beta chains retained. Rows merge per CDR3 protein into single entries with the most common DNA and genes. Within this sample are about 300,000 distinct CDR3 sequences, with 65% to 90% of them counted one time only. The ten largest account for approximately 0.2% of the sample. The sample comprised CD8+ T cells from PBMCs. Receptors were obtained from a human donor with multiple sclerosis.

This chain joins TRBV20-1 and TRBJ2-7, with D possibly TRBD2 on 6 matching bases. Trimming took off 0 bases at V and 1 base at J, with 13 bases between the two ends. CDR3 length: 15 residues. In germline, CDR1 is DFQATT, CDR2 SNEGSKA (reference sequence). CDR3 amino acids: CSAREVASVSYEQYF. DNA for the CDR3: TGCAGTGCTAGAGAGGTCGCTAGCGTTTCCTACGAGCAGTACTTC.

In regard to this clonotype: Compared with germline, one end of the junction differs, possibly owing to a read error. The chain uses TRBV28 and TRBJ2-7, with 9 bases fitting TRBD2. Germline loops: CDR1 MDHEN, CDR2 SYDVKM. CDR3 length equals 14 residues. The CDR3 sequence is CASSFLAGPYEQHF. The CDR3 bases are TGTGCCAGCAGTTTCCTAGCGGGACCCTACGAGCAGCACTTC.

The rearrangement links TRBV11-2 to TRBJ2-7; the match to TRBD2 covers 11 bases. CDR1 and CDR2 (germline): SGHAT, FQNNGV. The CDR3 sequence is 14 residues long. V gave up 3 bases and J gave up 2 bases; unmatched junction bases: 0. CDR3 loop: CASSFSGRAYEQYF. For the CDR3, the DNA is TGTGCCAGCAGCTTTAGCGGGAGGGCCTACGAGCAGTACTTC. Full variable domain (rest looked up from reference TRBV11-2 and TRBJ2-7): EAGVAQSPRYKIIEKRQSVAFWCNPISGHATLYWYQQILGQGPKLLIQFQNNGVVDDSQLPKDRFSAERLKGVDSTLKIQPAKLEDSAVYLCASSFSGRAYEQYFGPGTRLTVT.

The chain recombines TRBV6-5 with TRBJ2-1, with D hard to call. The CDR3 covers 11 residues. Germline V lookup: CDR1 MNHEY, CDR2 SVGAGI. V was cut by 0 bases and J by 8 bases, with 2 bases left in between. The chain's CDR3 is CASSYSDEQFF. The DNA for the CDR3 is TGTGCCAGCAGTTACTCGGATGAGCAGTTCTTC.

The chain employs TRBV7-8 and TRBJ1-5, with D unclear. The V end was cut by 1 base, the J end by 9 bases, with 10 bases between. CDR1 SGHVS and CDR2 FQNEAQ come from the germline V gene. The CDR3 consists of 13 residues. The CDR3 DNA is TGTGCCAGCAGCTTAGACAGTGAATCGCCCCAGCATTTT. This translates into CASSLDSESPQHF.

This clonotype was detected once. The rearrangement uses TRBV23-1 and TRBJ2-7; D tentatively reads TRBD1 or TRBD2 (5 bases each). TRBV23-1 counts as an open reading frame of uncertain function. Trimming removed 1 base from V and 3 bases from J, with 16 bases in between. This CDR3 is 16 amino acids long. The CDR3 nucleotides are TGCGCCAGCAGTCAATGCTTAGCCGGGACCCTCTACGAGCAGTACTTC. Its translation is CASSQCLAGTLYEQYF.

The rearrangement uses TRBV7-2 and TRBJ2-7, with 8 nucleotides matching TRBD2. With V trimmed by 3 bases and J by 7 bases, 14 bases remained unmatched. Germline CDR1 and CDR2: SGHTA and FQGNSA. This CDR3 region has 16 residues. CDR3 nucleotide sequence: TGTGCCAGCAGCTTCACTCTAGCGGGCGGAGGAGGAGAGCAGTACTTC. Protein product: CASSFTLAGGGGEQYF.

J is TRBJ2-7 and V is TRBV28, with 8 bases fitting TRBD1. V gave up 1 base and J gave up 5 bases; unmatched junction bases: 7. This CDR3 has 15 residues. Germline V gene lookup returns CDR1 MDHEN and CDR2 SYDVKM. CDR3 protein: CASSLFGTGFNEQYF. CDR3 nucleotide sequence: TGTGCCAGCAGTTTATTCGGGACAGGTTTCAACGAGCAGTACTTC.

The rearrangement joins TRBV9 to TRBJ1-1; TRBD1 might be the D (6 bases). The V end lost 0 bases, the J end lost 4 bases, and 16 bases lay between the germline ends. This CDR3 is built from 16 residues. CDR1 is SGDLS and CDR2 is YYNGEE in the germline V gene. The CDR3 DNA follows: TGTGCCAGCAGCGTAGAGATGGCAGGGGTGGCCACTGAAGCTTTCTTT. This sequence encodes CASSVEMAGVATEAFF. Full variable domain (remainder filled in from reference TRBV9 and TRBJ1-1): DSGVTQTPKHLITATGQRVTLRCSPRSGDLSVYWYQQSLDQGLQFLIQYYNGEERAKGNILERFSAQQFPDLHSELNLSSLELGDSALYFCASSVEMAGVATEAFFGQGTRLTVV.

This rearrangement joins TRBV24-1 to TRBJ2-3; TRBD2 is a possible D gene (5 bases). Looked up from germline, CDR1 is KGHDR and CDR2 is SFDVKD. The V end was cut by 3 bases, the J end by 3 bases, with 18 bases between. The CDR3 totals 17 residues. CDR3 sequence: CATSDPKRSGETDTQYF. The DNA of the CDR3 is TGTGCCACCAGTGATCCGAAGAGAAGCGGAGAAACAGATACGCAGTATTTT.

V is TRBV3-1 and J is TRBJ2-2; D unresolved. The CDR3 sequence is 14 residues long. CDR1 and CDR2 from the germline V gene are LGHDT and YNNKEL (reference sequence). The V and J ends lost 1 base and 5 bases respectively, with 8 bases between them. The CDR3 DNA sequence: TGTGCCAGCAGCCAAGTGCAGAGGACCGGGGAGCTGTTTTTT. Translating gives CASSQVQRTGELFF.

A single count supports this clonotype. This chain connects TRBV12-3 or TRBV12-4 to TRBJ2-1; 15 nucleotides agree with TRBD2. V lost 5 bases to trimming and J lost 0 bases; unmatched junction nucleotides: 17. The CDR3 length is 22 residues. The CDR3: CASSPGTSGRKGRSSSYNEQFF. DNA for the CDR3: TGTGCCAGCAGTCCCGGGACTAGCGGGAGGAAGGGCCGTTCTAGCTCCTACAATGAGCAGTTCTTC.

The chain recombines TRBV11-1 with TRBJ1-3, with 7 positions matching TRBD1. Unmatched junction bases numbered 4, after V lost 5 bases and J lost 0 bases. Looked up from germline, CDR1 is SGHAT and CDR2 is FQDESV (reference sequence). CDR3 length: 15 residues. Written as DNA, the CDR3 is TGTGCCAGCAGCCCCGGGACAGACTCTGGAAACACCATATATTTT. This codes for CASSPGTDSGNTIYF.

V and J are TRBV30 and TRBJ1-5; 7 nucleotides line up with TRBD1. Germline-derived CDR1 and CDR2 are GTSNPN and SVGIG (reference sequence). V gave up 6 bases and J gave up 3 bases; unmatched junction bases: 8. The CDR3 loop spans 14 amino acids. CDR3 sequence reads: CACGETGINQPQHF. DNA for the CDR3: TGTGCCTGCGGCGAGACAGGGATCAATCAGCCCCAGCATTTT.

This chain links TRBV5-4 with TRBJ1-2, with D possibly TRBD1 on 5 matching bases. The CDR3 spans 15 residues. Germline-derived CDR1 and CDR2 are SGHNT and YYREEE (reference sequence). With 3 bases removed from V and 4 bases from J, the gap between germline ends came to 16 bases. The CDR3 region is CASSWGRTWIYGYTF. The DNA of the CDR3 is TGTGCCAGCAGCTGGGGACGAACTTGGATCTATGGCTACACCTTC.

The J gene is TRBJ1-1, the V gene TRBV7-2, with D hard to call. The CDR3 has 13 residues. Between the trimmed V and J ends, which lost 2 bases and 8 bases, there was a span of 12 bases. Germline V gene data show CDR1 as SGHTA and CDR2 as FQGNSA. In nucleotides, the CDR3 is TGTGCCAGCAGCTTAACGGCCCGCTGGGAAGCTTTCTTT. This sequence encodes CASSLTARWEAFF.

V and J are TRBV13 and TRBJ2-3; TRBD2 might be the D (6 bases). The germline V and J ends were trimmed by 2 bases and 1 base, with 10 bases remaining between them. The CDR3 loop spans 15 amino acids. Germline assignment: CDR1 PRHDT and CDR2 FYEKMQ (reference sequence). CDR3 in amino acids: CASSLRASGTDTQYF. The CDR3 nucleotides are TGTGCCAGCAGCTTAAGGGCTAGCGGCACAGATACGCAGTATTTT.

This rearrangement joins TRBV7-9 to TRBJ2-2, with 7 bases aligning to TRBD1. The CDR3 contains 16 residues. With 3 bases clipped from V and 6 bases from J, the junction kept 10 bases outside the gene matches. The germline gives CDR1 SEHNR, CDR2 FQNEAQ (reference sequence). CDR3 sequence: CASSFPTGVWAGELFF. In DNA form, the CDR3 reads TGTGCCAGCAGCTTTCCTACAGGGGTCTGGGCCGGGGAGCTGTTTTTT. The full variable domain, rest sourced from reference TRBV7-9 and TRBJ2-2, is DTGVSQNPRHKITKRGQNVTFRCDPISEHNRLYWYRQTLGQGPEFLTYFQNEAQLEKSRLLSDRFSAERPKGSFSTLEIQRTEQGDSAMYLCASSFPTGVWAGELFFGEGSRLTVL.

This chain connects TRBV19 to TRBJ1-2; a weak D match, TRBD1 (6 bases). Looked up from germline, CDR1 is LNHDA and CDR2 is SQIVND (reference sequence). V lost 4 bases and J lost 4, with 13 bases in between. The CDR3 sequence is 14 residues long. DNA of the CDR3: TGTGCCAGTAGTACCCCCTGGACAGCCTATGGCTACACCTTC. This encodes CASSTPWTAYGYTF.

J is TRBJ2-6 and V is TRBV19, with D unresolved. CDR3 length: 15 residues. V was clipped by 3 bases and J by 1 base, with 7 bases between them. Germline V CDR1 and CDR2: LNHDA, SQIVND (reference sequence). The CDR3 sequence is CASSIVPSGANVLTF. In DNA form, the CDR3 reads TGTGCCAGTAGTATCGTTCCTTCTGGGGCCAACGTCCTGACTTTC.

The chain carries TRBV24-1 and TRBJ2-1; TRBD2 aligns across 10 bases. Trimming took 1 base from V and 7 from J; bases not matched to a gene: 6. This CDR3 comprises 16 residues. The germline V gene has CDR1 KGHDR and CDR2 SFDVKD. The DNA for the CDR3 is TGTGCCACCAGTGATTTAGGGACTAGCGCCTTGAATGAGCAGTTCTTC. Its translation: CATSDLGTSALNEQFF.

J is TRBJ2-2 and V is TRBV27; perhaps D is TRBD1 or TRBD2 (5 bases each). The germline CDR1 and CDR2 sequences are MNHEY and SMNVEV (reference sequence). The CDR3 loop spans 15 amino acids. V gave up 6 bases and J gave up 5 bases, with 16 bases separating them. CDR3 loop: CASSRSGSGTGELFF. The DNA of the CDR3 is TGTGCCAGCAGCCGGAGCGGCTCAGGGACCGGGGAGCTGTTTTTT.